This record looks at one T cell receptor (beta chain) sequence and its context. A much larger clone differs from this one at a single base, so this may be a read error. This specimen comes from a study of blood T cells in healthy people across ages. The germline CDR1 and CDR2 sequences are LNHDA and SQIVND (reference sequence). The CDR3 is made up of 12 amino acids. V lost 9 bases to trimming and J lost 4 bases, with 10 bases between them. It was with a sample-barcoded 5' primer and a J-beta primer mix that a second PCR of roughly 7 to 12 cycles was run. TCRdb used MiXCR to reprocess the 5' RACE reads, holding one entry per CDR3 protein. In the table there are over 1.5 million distinct CDR3 sequences, about 49% of which are singletons.

The receptor was isolated from a woman between 40 and 50 years old in good health. The sample taken for sequencing was blood. The rearrangement uses TRBV19 and TRBJ2-1; possibly TRBD1 for D (6 bases). CDR3 sequence reads: CASTGYYNEQFF. CDR3 sequence (DNA): TGTGCCAGCACAGGGTATTACAATGAGCAGTTCTTC.